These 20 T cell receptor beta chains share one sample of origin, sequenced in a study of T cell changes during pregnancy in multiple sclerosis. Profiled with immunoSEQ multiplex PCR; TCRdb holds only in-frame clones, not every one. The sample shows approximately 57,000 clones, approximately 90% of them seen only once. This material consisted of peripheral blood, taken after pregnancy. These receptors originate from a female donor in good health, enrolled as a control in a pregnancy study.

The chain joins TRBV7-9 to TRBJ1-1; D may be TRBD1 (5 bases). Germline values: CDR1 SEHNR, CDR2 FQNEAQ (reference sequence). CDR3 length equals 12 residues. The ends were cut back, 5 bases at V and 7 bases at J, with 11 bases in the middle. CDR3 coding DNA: TGTGCCAGCAGCCTGACAGACTTTGAAGCTTTCTTT. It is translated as CASSLTDFEAFF.

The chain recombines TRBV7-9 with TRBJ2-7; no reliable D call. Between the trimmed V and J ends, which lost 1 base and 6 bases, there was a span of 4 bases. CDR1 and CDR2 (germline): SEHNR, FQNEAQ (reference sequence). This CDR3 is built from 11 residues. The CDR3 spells CASSLVSEQYF. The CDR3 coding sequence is TGTGCCAGCAGCTTAGTGAGCGAGCAGTACTTC.

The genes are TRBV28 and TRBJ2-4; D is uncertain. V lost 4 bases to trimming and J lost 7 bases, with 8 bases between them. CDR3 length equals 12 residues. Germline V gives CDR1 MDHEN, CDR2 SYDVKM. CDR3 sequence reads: CASSYRSNIQYF. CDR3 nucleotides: TGTGCCAGCAGTTATAGAAGCAACATTCAGTACTTC.

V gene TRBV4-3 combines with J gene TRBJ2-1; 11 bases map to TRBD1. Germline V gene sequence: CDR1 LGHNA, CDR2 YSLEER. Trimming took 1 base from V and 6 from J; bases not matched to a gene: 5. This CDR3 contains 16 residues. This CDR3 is CASSQASGTGGNEQFF. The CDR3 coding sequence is TGCGCCAGCAGCCAAGCGTCCGGGACAGGGGGCAATGAGCAGTTCTTC.

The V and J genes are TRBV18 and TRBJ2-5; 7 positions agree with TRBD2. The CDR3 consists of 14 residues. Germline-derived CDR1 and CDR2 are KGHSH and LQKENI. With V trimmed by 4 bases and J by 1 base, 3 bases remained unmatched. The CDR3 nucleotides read TGTGCCAGCTCACGAAGCGGGACCCAAGAGACCCAGTACTTC. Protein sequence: CASSRSGTQETQYF. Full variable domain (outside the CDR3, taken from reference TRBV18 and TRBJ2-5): NAGVMQNPRHLVRRRGQEARLRCSPMKGHSHVYWYRQLPEEGLKFMVYLQKENIIDESGMPKERFSAEFPKEGPSILRIQQVVRGDSAAYFCASSRSGTQETQYFGPGTRLLVL.

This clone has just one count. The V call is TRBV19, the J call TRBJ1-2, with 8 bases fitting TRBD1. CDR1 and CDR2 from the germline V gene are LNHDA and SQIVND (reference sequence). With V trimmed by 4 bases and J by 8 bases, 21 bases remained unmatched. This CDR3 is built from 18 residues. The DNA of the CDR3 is TGTGCCAGTAGTAAGCTCCTTGACCGGGGACAGGAGTCCGGGGGCTACACCTTC. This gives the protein CASSKLLDRGQESGGYTF.

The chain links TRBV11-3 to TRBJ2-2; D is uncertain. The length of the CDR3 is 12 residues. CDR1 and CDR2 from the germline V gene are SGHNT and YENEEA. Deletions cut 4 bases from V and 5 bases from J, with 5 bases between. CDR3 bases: TGTGCCAGCAGCTCCAGAACCGGGGAGCTGTTTTTT. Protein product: CASSSRTGELFF.

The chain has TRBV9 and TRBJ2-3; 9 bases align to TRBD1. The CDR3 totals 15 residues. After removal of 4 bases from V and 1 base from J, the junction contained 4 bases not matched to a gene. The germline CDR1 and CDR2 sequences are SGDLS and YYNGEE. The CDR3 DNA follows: TGTGCCAGCAGCAGGAGGACAGGGGGCACAGATACGCAGTATTTT. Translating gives CASSRRTGGTDTQYF.

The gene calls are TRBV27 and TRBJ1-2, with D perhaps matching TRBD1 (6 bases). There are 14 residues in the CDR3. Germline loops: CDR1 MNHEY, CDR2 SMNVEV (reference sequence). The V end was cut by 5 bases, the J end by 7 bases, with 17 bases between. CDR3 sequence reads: CASSPRQEARGYTF. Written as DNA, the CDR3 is TGTGCCAGCAGTCCACGACAGGAGGCGCGTGGCTACACCTTC.

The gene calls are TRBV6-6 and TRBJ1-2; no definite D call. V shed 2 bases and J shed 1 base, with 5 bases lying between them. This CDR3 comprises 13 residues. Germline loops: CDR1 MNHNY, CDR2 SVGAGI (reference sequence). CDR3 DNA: TGTGCCAGCAGTTACACAGATAACTATGGCTACACCTTC. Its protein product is CASSYTDNYGYTF.

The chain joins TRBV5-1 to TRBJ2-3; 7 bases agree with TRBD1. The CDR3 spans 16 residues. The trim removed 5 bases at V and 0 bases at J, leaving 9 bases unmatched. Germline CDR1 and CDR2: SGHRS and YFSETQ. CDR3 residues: CASRQVRDSSTDTQYF. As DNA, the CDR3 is TGCGCCAGCAGGCAGGTCCGGGACAGTAGCACAGATACGCAGTATTTT.

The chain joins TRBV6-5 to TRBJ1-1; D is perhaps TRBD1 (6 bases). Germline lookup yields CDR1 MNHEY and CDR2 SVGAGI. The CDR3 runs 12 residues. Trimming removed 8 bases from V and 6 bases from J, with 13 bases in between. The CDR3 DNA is TGTGCCAGCCAGGGGACGAGGCCTGAAGCTTTCTTT. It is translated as CASQGTRPEAFF.

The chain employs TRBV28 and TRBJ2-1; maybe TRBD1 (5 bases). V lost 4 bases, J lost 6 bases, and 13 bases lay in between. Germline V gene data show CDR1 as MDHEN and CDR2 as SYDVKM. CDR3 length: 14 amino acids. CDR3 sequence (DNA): TGTGCCAGCAGTTACCGACCCGACAGCAATGAGCAGTTCTTC. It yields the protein CASSYRPDSNEQFF.

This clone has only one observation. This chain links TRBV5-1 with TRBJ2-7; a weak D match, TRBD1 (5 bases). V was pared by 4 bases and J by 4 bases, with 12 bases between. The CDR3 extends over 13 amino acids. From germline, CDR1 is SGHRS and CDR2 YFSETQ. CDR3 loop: CASSADSTYEQYF. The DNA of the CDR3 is TGCGCCAGCAGCGCTGACAGTACTTACGAGCAGTACTTC.

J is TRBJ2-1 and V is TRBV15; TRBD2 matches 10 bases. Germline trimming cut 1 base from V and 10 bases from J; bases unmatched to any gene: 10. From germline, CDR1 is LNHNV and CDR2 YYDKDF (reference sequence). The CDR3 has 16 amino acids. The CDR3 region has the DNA TGTGCCACCAGCAGAGGAGGACTAGCGGAAAGGGGGGAGCAGTTCTTC. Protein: CATSRGGLAERGEQFF.

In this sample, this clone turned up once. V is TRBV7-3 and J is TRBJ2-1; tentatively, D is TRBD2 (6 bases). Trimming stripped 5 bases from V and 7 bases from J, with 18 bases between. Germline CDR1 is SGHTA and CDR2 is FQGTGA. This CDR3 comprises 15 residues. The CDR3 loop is CASSLVAGLVNEQFF. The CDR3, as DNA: TGTGCCAGCAGCCTGGTGGCGGGATTGGTGAATGAGCAGTTCTTC.

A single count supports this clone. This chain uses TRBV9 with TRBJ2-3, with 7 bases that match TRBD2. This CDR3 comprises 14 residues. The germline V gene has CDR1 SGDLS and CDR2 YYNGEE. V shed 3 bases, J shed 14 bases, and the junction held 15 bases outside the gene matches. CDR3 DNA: TGTGCCAGCAGCGCCGTTGGACTAGATAGGTTTCGGTATTTT. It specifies CASSAVGLDRFRYF.

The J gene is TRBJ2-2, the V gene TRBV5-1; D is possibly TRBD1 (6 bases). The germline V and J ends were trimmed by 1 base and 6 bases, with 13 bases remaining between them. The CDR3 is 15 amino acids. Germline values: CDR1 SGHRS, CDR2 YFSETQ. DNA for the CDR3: TGCGCCAGCAGCTTGTGGACAGTAACATCCGGGGAGCTGTTTTTT. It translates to CASSLWTVTSGELFF.

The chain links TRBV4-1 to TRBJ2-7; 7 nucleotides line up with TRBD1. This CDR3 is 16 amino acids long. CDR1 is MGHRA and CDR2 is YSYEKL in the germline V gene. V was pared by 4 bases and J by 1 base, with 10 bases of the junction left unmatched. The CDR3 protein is CASSPRQGTTSYEQYF. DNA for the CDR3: TGCGCCAGCAGCCCGCGACAGGGCACCACGTCCTACGAGCAGTACTTC.

CDR3 DNA sequence: TGTGCCAGCACCCAGGGGAGAGCCTACAATGAGCAGTTCTTC. This gives the protein CASTQGRAYNEQFF. The chain combines TRBV6-6 with TRBJ2-1; perhaps TRBD1 as D (6 bases). V was clipped by 7 bases and J by 2 bases, with 12 bases between them. Per germline, CDR1 MNHNY and CDR2 SVGAGI (reference sequence). The CDR3 is made up of 14 amino acids.